This TCR beta chain was sequenced in a study of blood T cell repertoires in COVID-19. Study processing details: Amplification of reference gene primers provided the estimated nucleated cell counts. TCRdb's table, derived via immunoSEQ multiplex PCR, lists solely in-frame clones and lacks some. V and J calls and clone size follow that table, whereas D and trimming were derived from the DNA. The sample holds 35,000 or so clones; 88% are singletons and the top ten take around 6.9%. Sequencing used peripheral blood. The origin of this receptor is a human donor in a cohort sampled during active COVID-19.

The CDR3 coding sequence is TGTGCCAGCGGGTGGGGTGCAAGCGGCAGGGAGACCCAGTACTTC. It yields the protein CASGWGASGRETQYF. The chain links TRBV25-1 to TRBJ2-5, with D perhaps TRBD2 (5 bases). The CDR3 has 15 residues. Germline loops: CDR1 MGHDK, CDR2 SYGVNS. V was trimmed by 8 bases and J by 5 bases, leaving 21 bases between them.